The 15 T cell receptor beta chains reported below all come from one sample, sequenced in a study of cytomegalovirus exposure and HLA in healthy donors. PCR employed 60 Vbeta and 13 Jbeta primers. Generated by immunoSEQ multiplex PCR, the TCRdb table keeps only in-frame clones and is missing some. The sample shows about 98,000 clones, roughly 70% of them seen only once. Sequenced input: PBMCs. These receptors all stem from a male donor in good health and CMV-seronegative.

The chain links TRBV4-1 to TRBJ2-7; possibly TRBD2 for D (5 bases). V was trimmed by 0 bases and J by 8 bases, leaving 14 bases between them. CDR3 length equals 14 residues. CDR1 is MGHRA and CDR2 is YSYEKL in the germline V gene. This chain's CDR3 is CASSQDSLASQQYF. CDR3 sequence (DNA): TGCGCCAGCAGCCAAGATTCCCTAGCATCACAGCAGTACTTC.

CDR3 protein: CASSQNSGTQYEQYF. In DNA form, the CDR3 reads TGTGCCAGCAGCCAAAATAGCGGGACCCAATACGAGCAGTACTTC. The V and J genes are TRBV4-2 and TRBJ2-7; 8 bases fit TRBD2. The germline V gene encodes CDR1 LGHNA and CDR2 YNFKEQ. With 2 bases clipped from V and 4 bases from J, the junction kept 7 bases outside the gene matches. The CDR3 is 15 amino acids.

The rearrangement joins TRBV9 to TRBJ2-5, with TRBD1 identical over 9 bases. Per germline, CDR1 SGDLS and CDR2 YYNGEE. Trimming took 4 bases from V and 5 from J; bases not matched to a gene: 12. The CDR3 is 16 residues long. For the CDR3, the DNA is TGTGCCAGCAGCTTTGGACAGGGGCTCGCTTCGGAGACCCAGTACTTC. Its protein is CASSFGQGLASETQYF.

V and J are TRBV7-2 and TRBJ2-2, with 7 bases identical to TRBD2. Germline CDR1 reads SGHTA; CDR2 reads FQGNSA. This CDR3 contains 16 residues. The V gene end was trimmed by 5 bases and the J gene end by 1 base; junction bases not matched to a gene: 7. The CDR3 loop is CASSTSPSGNTGELFF. The CDR3 DNA reads TGTGCCAGCAGCACTTCACCTAGCGGGAACACCGGGGAGCTGTTTTTT.

The chain couples TRBV9 to TRBJ1-5; 9 nucleotides match TRBD1. Germline CDR1 SGDLS, CDR2 YYNGEE. This CDR3 has 14 amino acids. The junction had 5 bases not matched to a gene; V was cut back by 1 base and J by 9 bases. CDR3 sequence reads: CASSVTGGSGPQHF. CDR3 nucleotide sequence: TGTGCCAGCAGCGTAACAGGGGGCTCCGGGCCCCAGCATTTT. Combining the CDR3 with reference TRBV9 and TRBJ1-5 gives the whole variable domain DSGVTQTPKHLITATGQRVTLRCSPRSGDLSVYWYQQSLDQGLQFLIQYYNGEERAKGNILERFSAQQFPDLHSELNLSSLELGDSALYFCASSVTGGSGPQHFGDGTRLSIL.

This rearrangement joins TRBV19 to TRBJ1-1, with 10 bases that match TRBD1. V dropped 5 bases and J dropped 4; count of bases not matched to a gene: 7. The CDR3 consists of 15 residues. Germline loops: CDR1 LNHDA, CDR2 SQIVND (reference sequence). CDR3 in DNA: TGTGCCAGTAGTCCTCGCAGGACAGGGGGCACTGAAGCTTTCTTT. Translated, it gives CASSPRRTGGTEAFF.

The chain carries TRBV25-1 and TRBJ2-7; 12 bases match TRBD2. The CDR3 is 15 amino acids. V lost 3 bases and J lost 10; bases outside the gene matches: 10. Looked up from germline, CDR1 is MGHDK and CDR2 is SYGVNS. The CDR3 protein is CASSDSTSGSREQYF. The CDR3 DNA is TGTGCCAGCAGTGATTCGACTAGCGGGAGCCGCGAACAGTACTTC.

This chain joins TRBV9 and TRBJ1-1; D is uncertain. Between the trimmed V and J ends, which lost 3 bases and 0 bases, there was a span of 21 bases. Germline V CDR1 and CDR2: SGDLS, YYNGEE. The CDR3 extends over 18 amino acids. The CDR3 nucleotides read TGTGCCAGCAGCGCGGATTTAGGTTGGGCCTCCATGAACACTGAAGCTTTCTTT. Translated, it gives CASSADLGWASMNTEAFF.

CDR3 nucleotides: TGTGCCAGCTCCAGGACAGGGGGAGACGAAAAACTGTTTTTT. Its translation: CASSRTGGDEKLFF. The chain joins TRBV6-6 to TRBJ1-4, with 10 positions matching TRBD1. Germline CDR1 reads MNHNY; CDR2 reads SVGAGI (reference sequence). V gave up 8 bases and J gave up 8 bases; unmatched junction bases: 8. The CDR3 runs 14 residues.

This chain links TRBV5-1 with TRBJ1-3; no definite D call. V gave up 2 bases and J gave up 0 bases, with 9 bases separating them. CDR3 length equals 15 residues. CDR1 is SGHRS, CDR2 YFSETQ, per germline. The CDR3 DNA reads as TGCGCCAGCAGCTTCGAGCCCACCTCTGGAAACACCATATATTTT. This gives the protein CASSFEPTSGNTIYF.

This chain links TRBV9 with TRBJ1-5; D unclear. Deletions cut 4 bases from V and 6 bases from J, with 17 bases between. This CDR3 contains 15 residues. Germline loops: CDR1 SGDLS, CDR2 YYNGEE. CDR3 coding DNA: TGTGCCAGCAGCTTTACGGAGGCGGTTGGTCAGCCCCAGCATTTT. This gives the protein CASSFTEAVGQPQHF.

The chain recombines TRBV11-3 with TRBJ2-7, with TRBD1 matching over 7 bases. V lost 5 bases and J lost 3; bases outside the gene matches: 7. CDR3 length equals 14 residues. The germline V gene has CDR1 SGHNT and CDR2 YENEEA. CDR3 protein: CASSLRGIGYEQYF. For the CDR3, the DNA is TGTGCCAGCAGCCTCAGGGGGATTGGCTACGAGCAGTACTTC.

The V gene is TRBV9, the J gene TRBJ1-5, with no clear D. Germline-derived CDR1 and CDR2 are SGDLS and YYNGEE. The CDR3 extends over 13 amino acids. V lost 0 bases and J 5 bases, leaving 6 bases between the germline ends. The CDR3 spells CASSVGEDQPQHF. CDR3 nucleotide sequence: TGTGCCAGCAGCGTAGGAGAGGATCAGCCCCAGCATTTT.

The chain is built from TRBV5-1 and TRBJ2-3, with TRBD1 identical over 10 bases. The CDR3 is 16 amino acids. Germline loops: CDR1 SGHRS, CDR2 YFSETQ. Trimming removed 2 bases from V and 4 bases from J; junction bases left unmatched: 7. The CDR3 spells CASSFRGTGDSDTQYF. The CDR3 DNA is TGCGCCAGCAGCTTTCGTGGGACAGGGGATTCAGATACGCAGTATTTT.

CDR3 coding DNA: TGTGCCAGGAGAGGAAGGCAGGGGGCAAAAGAGCAGTACTTC. This encodes CARRGRQGAKEQYF. The chain couples TRBV19 to TRBJ2-7; 8 bases line up with TRBD1. This CDR3 is 14 amino acids long. The V segment lost 9 bases and the J segment 7 bases; nucleotides outside the gene matches: 14. The germline CDR1 and CDR2 sequences are LNHDA and SQIVND (reference sequence).